These 2 T cell receptor beta chains were sequenced from one sample in a study of T-cell reconstitution after alpha-beta-depleted transplantation in children. The study, taken as a whole, reports: It was reported that alpha-beta T cells came from several hundred expanded graft clones (about two months after transplant).

TCRbeta library construction was performed incorporating unique molecular identifiers. TCRdb processed the PCR reads anew with MiXCR; each CDR3 protein has one entry. The sample holds approximately 32,000 distinct CDR3 sequences, approximately 7% seen once. These TCRs' antigens remain unknown. The sample was peripheral blood, taken 60 days after TCRalphabeta/CD19-depleted stem cell transplant. The origin of the receptors is a child under two years old who had a stem cell transplant for acute myeloid leukemia, so the T cells may come from the graft donor.

This clonotype occurred a few times. This chain uses TRBV6-5 with TRBJ2-7; a weak D match, TRBD1 (6 bases). The CDR3 totals 16 residues. CDR1 is MNHEY, CDR2 SVGAGI, per germline. V was cut by 0 bases and J by 0 bases, with 12 bases left in between. The CDR3 here is CASSYSTGAASYEQYF. CDR3 coding DNA: TGTGCCAGCAGTTACTCGACAGGTGCAGCCTCCTACGAGCAGTACTTC.

This clonotype was picked up many times. The CDR3 is CASSQDRHTSRGNTIYF. In nucleotides, the CDR3 is TGCGCCAGCAGCCAAGATCGCCACACCTCCCGGGGAAACACCATATATTTT. V gene TRBV4-3 combines with J gene TRBJ1-3; no reliable D call. The V gene lost 0 bases and the J gene lost 4 bases, with 16 bases spanning the gap. Germline loops: CDR1 LGHNA, CDR2 YSLEER. CDR3 length: 17 residues.